These 12 T cell receptor beta chains were sequenced from one sample in a study of cytomegalovirus exposure and HLA in healthy donors. Both 60 Vbeta primers and 13 Jbeta primers went into the PCR. Profiled with immunoSEQ multiplex PCR; TCRdb holds only in-frame clones, not every one. This sample's clone table lists about 110,000 clones. The sequenced sample consisted of PBMCs. The receptors stem from a young man in good health and CMV-seronegative.

The chain combines TRBV7-9 with TRBJ1-3; 7 nucleotides match TRBD1. V lost 6 bases to trimming and J lost 2 bases; unmatched junction nucleotides: 4. CDR1 is SEHNR, CDR2 FQNEAQ, per germline (reference sequence). There are 14 residues in the CDR3. The CDR3 loop is CASRRQGPGNTIYF. The CDR3 DNA is TGTGCCAGCAGGAGACAGGGACCTGGAAACACCATATATTTT.

The V and J genes are TRBV18 and TRBJ2-2, with a possible D match to TRBD2 (7 bases). Deletions cut 2 bases from V and 5 bases from J, with 15 bases between. CDR3 length: 16 amino acids. CDR1 KGHSH and CDR2 LQKENI come from the germline V gene. Here the CDR3 reads CASSPGGADGTGELFF. In DNA form, the CDR3 reads TGTGCCAGCTCACCAGGGGGGGCCGACGGGACCGGGGAGCTGTTTTTT. Complete variable domain (other parts from reference TRBV18 and TRBJ2-2): NAGVMQNPRHLVRRRGQEARLRCSPMKGHSHVYWYRQLPEEGLKFMVYLQKENIIDESGMPKERFSAEFPKEGPSILRIQQVVRGDSAAYFCASSPGGADGTGELFFGEGSRLTVL.

This rearrangement joins TRBV19 to TRBJ2-5, with 7 bases matching TRBD1. The end of the DNA fits TRBJ2-7 better, so the J call may be wrong. The CDR3 has 13 amino acids. Germline assignment: CDR1 LNHDA and CDR2 SQIVND (reference sequence). CDR3 in amino acids: CASSKGQFYEQYF. The DNA of the CDR3 is TGTGCCAGTAGTAAGGGACAGTTCTACGAGCAGTACTTC.

V and J are TRBV27 and TRBJ2-2; 7 bases are a match to TRBD2. The CDR3 length is 18 residues. With 2 bases clipped from V and 4 bases from J, the junction kept 13 bases outside the gene matches. Germline V gene lookup returns CDR1 MNHEY and CDR2 SMNVEV (reference sequence). CDR3 in amino acids: CASSLGLRGVGGTGELFF. CDR3 sequence (DNA): TGTGCCAGCAGTTTAGGATTACGGGGGGTTGGGGGCACCGGGGAGCTGTTTTTT.

This rearrangement joins TRBV4-2 to TRBJ1-2; D perhaps matches TRBD1 (6 bases). V was trimmed by 0 bases and J by 4 bases, leaving 18 bases between them. Germline CDR1 is LGHNA and CDR2 is YNFKEQ. CDR3 length equals 17 residues. The CDR3 DNA reads as TGTGCCAGCAGCCAAGATCTGGTGCCCCGGACAGCCTATGGCTACACCTTC. This codes for CASSQDLVPRTAYGYTF.

The V call is TRBV19, the J call TRBJ1-2; 8 nucleotides align to TRBD1. The CDR3 covers 14 residues. In germline, CDR1 is LNHDA, CDR2 SQIVND (reference sequence). V lost 5 bases, J lost 5 bases, and 7 bases stayed unmatched. CDR3 region: CASSFRGRGYGYTF. CDR3 DNA: TGTGCCAGTAGTTTCAGGGGGCGCGGTTATGGCTACACCTTC.

CDR3 nucleotide sequence: TGCAGCGTTGATTACACAGGTGATGGATATGGCTACACCTTC. It specifies CSVDYTGDGYGYTF. The V and J genes are TRBV29-1 and TRBJ1-2; D is perhaps TRBD1 (5 bases). CDR1 SQVTM and CDR2 ANQGSEA come from the germline V gene. The CDR3 covers 14 residues. The V gene lost 3 bases and the J gene lost 5 bases, with 16 bases spanning the gap.

The chain has TRBV5-4 and TRBJ2-5, with TRBD1 matching 7 bases. With the DNA end fitting TRBJ2-7 better, the J assignment may be wrong. CDR3 length: 13 residues. CDR1 and CDR2 (germline): SGHNT, YYREEE (reference sequence). The CDR3 nucleotides read TGTGCCAGCAGCGGCCGGGACAGCTACGAGCAGTACTTC. Translation gives CASSGRDSYEQYF.

The chain has TRBV28 and TRBJ1-5, with 8 nucleotides matching TRBD1. V gave up 5 bases and J gave up 9 bases; unmatched junction bases: 12. CDR1 MDHEN and CDR2 SYDVKM come from the germline V gene. CDR3 length equals 15 residues. The CDR3 here is CASSPGTGRKRPQHF. In DNA form, the CDR3 reads TGTGCCAGCAGTCCGGGGACAGGCCGCAAGCGGCCCCAGCATTTT. Drawing the rest from reference TRBV28 and TRBJ1-5, the complete variable domain is DVKVTQSSRYLVKRTGEKVFLECVQDMDHENMFWYRQDPGLGLRLIYFSYDVKMKEKGDIPEGYSVSREKKERFSLILESASTNQTSMYLCASSPGTGRKRPQHFGDGTRLSIL.

The chain uses TRBV27 and TRBJ1-5; tentative D call: TRBD1 (6 bases). CDR1 is MNHEY, CDR2 SMNVEV, per germline (reference sequence). Trimming removed 6 bases at V and 5 bases at J, with 17 bases between. CDR3 size: 15 residues. CDR3 in amino acids: CASSRVWAGDQPQHF. The CDR3, as DNA: TGTGCCAGCAGCCGAGTATGGGCAGGGGATCAGCCCCAGCATTTT.

The chain recombines TRBV11-1 with TRBJ1-1; 7 bases match TRBD1. CDR3 length: 13 residues. Trimming took 1 base from V and 7 from J; bases not matched to a gene: 3. Germline CDR1 SGHAT, CDR2 FQDESV (reference sequence). Here the CDR3 reads CASSLGQGVEAFF. For the CDR3, the DNA is TGTGCCAGCAGCTTAGGACAGGGAGTTGAAGCTTTCTTT.

The J gene is TRBJ1-2, the V gene TRBV29-1; 7 nucleotides line up with TRBD1. The CDR3 is made up of 12 amino acids. V lost 6 bases to trimming and J lost 2 bases; unmatched junction nucleotides: 3. CDR1 and CDR2 (germline): SQVTM, ANQGSEA. The CDR3 coding sequence is TGCAGCGTCCGGGACAGAAACTATGGCTACACCTTC. Its translation: CSVRDRNYGYTF.